These T cell receptor beta chains were read from a single sample in a study of blood T cells in healthy people across ages. One entry per CDR3 protein, called by TCRdb with MiXCR from the 5' RACE reads. The data hold hundreds of thousands of distinct CDR3 sequences, with approximately 52% observed a single time. What was sequenced was blood. The receptors originated from a man aged 55 to 70 in good health. Each CDR3 is given with its conserved first and last residue. A D gene is named only where the DNA matches it firmly. The size entry is marked missing in some rows and otherwise reads once, few, many or a size class.

size	D	V	J	length	CDR3	DNA
.	.	TRBV6-6	TRBJ1-1	15	CASSSGGGFPTEAFF	TGTGCCAGCAGTTCCGGTGGAGGATTCCCCACTGAAGCTTTCTTT
.	.	TRBV6-1	TRBJ2-3	14	CASSEAGFTDTQYF	TGTGCCAGCAGTGAAGCCGGGTTCACAGATACGCAGTATTTT
.	.	TRBV7-2	TRBJ2-3	16	CASSLGLYGGGDTQYF	TGTGCCAGCAGCTTAGGGCTATATGGGGGAGGCGATACGCAGTATTTT
.	.	TRBV6-2/TRBV6-3	TRBJ1-2	13	CASSVTVLYGYTF	TGTGCCAGCAGCGTGACGGTCCTCTATGGCTACACCTTC
.	TRBD2	TRBV20-1	TRBJ2-5	15	CSARDPQRGLETQYF	TGCAGTGCTAGAGATCCCCAGCGGGGGTTGGAGACCCAGTACTTC
.	TRBD1	TRBV12-3/TRBV12-4	TRBJ2-1	15	CASSFVGQGYNEQFF	TGTGCCAGCAGTTTCGTGGGACAGGGTTACAATGAGCAGTTCTTC
.	.	TRBV7-2	TRBJ2-1	15	CASSDLTDTYNEQFF	TGTGCCAGCAGCGATTTGACGGATACCTACAATGAGCAGTTCTTC
.	.	TRBV30	TRBJ1-2	13	CAWSPNSPYGYTF	TGTGCCTGGAGTCCGAACAGTCCCTATGGCTACACCTTC
few	.	TRBV20-1	TRBJ2-5	15	CSAPRYRDTEETQYF	TGCAGTGCGCCTAGATACCGGGACACCGAAGAGACCCAGTACTTC
.	TRBD2	TRBV10-3	TRBJ2-1	15	CAISGGVSGANEQFF	TGTGCCATCAGCGGAGGGGTTAGCGGGGCGAATGAGCAGTTCTTC
.	.	TRBV2	TRBJ2-1	16	CASSDSPKRGLGEQFF	TGTGCCAGCAGTGATAGTCCAAAGCGAGGGTTGGGAGAGCAGTTCTTC
.	TRBD1	TRBV6-2/TRBV6-3	TRBJ1-2	15	CASTEGDRPNYGYTF	TGTGCCAGCACGGAGGGGGACAGACCTAACTATGGCTACACCTTC
.	TRBD1	TRBV15	TRBJ2-7	15	CATSGGTGGVYEQYF	TGTGCCACCTCGGGCGGGACAGGGGGTGTATACGAGCAGTACTTC
.	.	TRBV5-5	TRBJ1-1	17	CASSLMGGGGGLTEAFF	TGTGCCAGCAGCCTTATGGGGGGCGGAGGGGGGCTCACTGAAGCTTTCTTT
few	TRBD1	TRBV6-2/TRBV6-3	TRBJ2-1	14	CASREDRGVREQFF	TGTGCCAGCAGGGAAGACAGGGGGGTACGGGAGCAGTTCTTC
.	.	TRBV7-3	TRBJ1-1	17	CASSLIGGAAVNTEAFF	TGTGCCAGCAGCTTAATTGGTGGGGCAGCGGTGAACACTGAAGCTTTCTTT
.	TRBD1	TRBV12-3/TRBV12-4	TRBJ2-3	15	CASSPDRGEPDTQYF	TGTGCCAGCAGCCCGGACAGGGGGGAACCAGATACGCAGTATTTT
.	TRBD2	TRBV27	TRBJ2-1	17	CASSLATSRESRNEQFF	TGTGCCAGCAGTTTAGCGACTAGCAGGGAGTCTAGGAATGAGCAGTTCTTC
few	TRBD1	TRBV20-1	TRBJ1-2	16	CSASSATGGLGYGYTF	TGCAGTGCTAGTTCGGCGACAGGGGGCTTGGGTTATGGCTACACCTTC
many	.	TRBV4-2	TRBJ2-7	14	CASSQGDLGYEQYF	TGTGCCAGCAGCCAAGGCGACTTGGGCTACGAGCAGTACTTC
few	TRBD2	TRBV7-9	TRBJ2-5	16	CASSQGTSGGQETQYF	TGTGCCAGCAGCCAGGGCACTAGCGGGGGGCAAGAGACCCAGTACTTC
.	TRBD2	TRBV7-9	TRBJ2-5	19	CASSLPRVLAGFPQETQYF	TGTGCCAGCAGCTTACCCAGGGTGTTAGCGGGGTTCCCTCAAGAGACCCAGTACTTC
many	TRBD2	TRBV28	TRBJ2-7	14	CASTLAGLRYEQYF	TGTGCCAGCACCCTAGCGGGATTGCGGTACGAGCAGTACTTC
many	TRBD1	TRBV28	TRBJ2-7	15	CASSLTGAGSYEQYF	TGTGCCAGCAGTTTGACAGGGGCAGGGTCCTACGAGCAGTACTTC
few	.	TRBV15	TRBJ2-1	18	CATSRGGSQAQKANEQFF	TGTGCCACCAGCAGAGGGGGTTCACAGGCTCAAAAGGCCAATGAGCAGTTCTTC
many	TRBD2	TRBV7-2	TRBJ2-7	14	CASSLQGGPGEQYF	TGTGCCAGCAGCTTACAGGGAGGGCCTGGAGAGCAGTACTTC
.	.	TRBV6-5	TRBJ2-1	12	CATKTDYNEQFF	TGTGCCACCAAGACGGACTACAATGAGCAGTTCTTC